The 29 T cell receptor beta chains below were found in one sample sequenced in a study of T cell responses to AZD1222 COVID-19 vaccine. TCRdb's copy holds only in-frame clones and misses some; the assay was immunoSEQ multiplex PCR. Of about 130,000 clones in the sample, 70% to 90% were seen once. Sample: peripheral blood, taken 28 days after the second AZD1222 dose. The source is an adult who received the AZD1222 COVID-19 vaccine.

CDR3 sequence reads: CASSLGGGSYNEQFF. The CDR3 nucleotides are TGTGCCAGCAGCCTAGGAGGGGGGTCCTACAATGAGCAGTTCTTC. The chain is built from TRBV5-4 and TRBJ2-1; D possibly uses TRBD1 or TRBD2 (6 bases each). The V end lost 4 bases, the J end lost 1 base, and 12 bases lay between the germline ends. The germline CDR1 and CDR2 sequences are SGHNT and YYREEE (reference sequence). This CDR3 has 15 residues.

The chain carries TRBV3-1 (or the pseudogene TRBV3-2) and TRBJ1-2; D is ambiguous. Per germline, CDR1 LGHDT and CDR2 YNNKEL (reference sequence). Trimming removed 2 bases from V and 4 bases from J, with 11 bases in between. CDR3 length: 14 residues. The CDR3: CASSQRGRPYGYTF. The DNA for the CDR3 is TGTGCCAGCAGCCAACGGGGAAGACCCTATGGCTACACCTTC.

The genes are TRBV5-1 and TRBJ2-1, with D possibly being TRBD2 (6 bases). This CDR3 has 16 amino acids. V was pared by 0 bases and J by 3 bases, with 13 bases between. CDR1 SGHRS and CDR2 YFSETQ come from the germline V gene. For the CDR3, the DNA is TGCGCCAGCAGCTTGGAGACTAGTGGGAACTACAATGAGCAGTTCTTC. Residues: CASSLETSGNYNEQFF.

This chain uses TRBV18 with TRBJ2-5, with a weak D call TRBD1 (5 bases). The CDR3 contains 12 residues. Trimming pared 1 base from V and 5 bases from J, leaving 5 bases between. CDR1 and CDR2 (germline): KGHSH, LQKENI. CDR3 DNA sequence: TGTGCCAGCTCACCACAGGGGGAGACCCAGTACTTC. Its translation: CASSPQGETQYF.

V and J are TRBV2 and TRBJ1-5; no reliable D call. Germline V CDR1 and CDR2: SNHLY, FYNNEI. CDR3 length: 12 residues. The V and J ends lost 7 bases and 0 bases respectively, with 4 bases between them. CDR3 bases: TGTGCCAGCAAAGATAGCAATCAGCCCCAGCATTTT. Translated, it gives CASKDSNQPQHF.

The chain joins TRBV27 to TRBJ2-1; 7 nucleotides align to TRBD2. Trimming at V came to 1 base and at J to 6 bases, leaving 6 bases not matched to a gene. The germline V gene has CDR1 MNHEY and CDR2 SMNVEV (reference sequence). There are 15 residues in the CDR3. CDR3 nucleotide sequence: TGTGCCAGCAGTTTATGGGGGGGAGGCGGCAATGAGCAGTTCTTC. It codes for CASSLWGGGGNEQFF.

The rearrangement joins TRBV6-5 to TRBJ1-2, with 7 positions matching TRBD1. With 5 bases clipped from V and 8 bases from J, the junction kept 8 bases outside the gene matches. This CDR3 contains 13 residues. The germline V gene encodes CDR1 MNHEY and CDR2 SVGAGI. CDR3 region: CASSLRDRVGYTF. CDR3 nucleotides: TGTGCCAGCAGTCTCCGTGACAGGGTCGGCTACACCTTC.

This clone was recorded only once. The chain uses TRBV6-5 and TRBJ1-2; TRBD1 aligns across 7 bases. V shed 6 bases, J shed 7 bases, and the junction held 5 bases outside the gene matches. The CDR3 length is 12 residues. In germline, CDR1 is MNHEY, CDR2 SVGAGI. The CDR3 region has the DNA TGTGCCAGCAGGGCGACAGGGTCTGGCTACACCTTC. Protein: CASRATGSGYTF.

The chain uses TRBV11-2 and TRBJ1-2; D possibly corresponds to TRBD1 (6 bases). V was pared by 0 bases and J by 4 bases, with 12 bases between. CDR1 SGHAT and CDR2 FQNNGV come from the germline V gene. The CDR3 has 15 residues. For the CDR3, the DNA is TGTGCCAGCAGCTTAGATCTCACAGGGATCTATGGCTACACCTTC. This encodes CASSLDLTGIYGYTF.

The chain carries TRBV5-1 and TRBJ2-1; the D gene is possibly TRBD2 (6 bases). The CDR3 length is 15 residues. V lost 0 bases to trimming and J lost 7 bases, with 14 bases between them. CDR1 and CDR2 (germline): SGHRS, YFSETQ. CDR3 DNA sequence: TGCGCCAGCAGCTTGGGGCAGGAGGGGATAAATGAGCAGTTCTTC. As protein: CASSLGQEGINEQFF.

The gene calls are TRBV27 and TRBJ2-7; D possibly corresponds to TRBD2 (6 bases). Trimming left V 5 bases short and J 3 bases short, with 20 bases between. From germline, CDR1 is MNHEY and CDR2 SMNVEV (reference sequence). The CDR3 consists of 16 residues. The CDR3 loop is CASSPQPGVLYYEQYF. Written as DNA, the CDR3 is TGTGCCAGCAGTCCCCAACCGGGAGTCCTATACTACGAGCAGTACTTC.

CDR3 protein: CASSFGTGLEKLFF. CDR3 DNA: TGCGCCAGCAGCTTCGGGACAGGGCTTGAAAAACTGTTTTTT. The chain joins TRBV5-1 to TRBJ1-4; TRBD1 matches 9 bases. This CDR3 is built from 14 residues. J was trimmed by 7 bases and V by 2 bases; bases with no gene match: 3. Germline CDR1 reads SGHRS; CDR2 reads YFSETQ.

The chain is built from TRBV27 and TRBJ2-7; a weak D match, TRBD1 (5 bases). The germline V gene encodes CDR1 MNHEY and CDR2 SMNVEV (reference sequence). Trimming left V 4 bases short and J 5 bases short, with 15 bases between. The CDR3 length is 14 residues. The CDR3 sequence: CASSWGGVRHEQYF. For the CDR3, the DNA is TGTGCCAGCAGTTGGGGCGGCGTCCGCCACGAGCAGTACTTC.

This chain connects TRBV6-5 to TRBJ2-1; D is unclear. This CDR3 region has 12 residues. The germline V gene encodes CDR1 MNHEY and CDR2 SVGAGI. Between the trimmed V and J ends, which lost 6 bases and 4 bases, there was a span of 7 bases. The CDR3 is CASRDSYNEQFF. CDR3 in DNA: TGTGCCAGCAGGGATTCATACAATGAGCAGTTCTTC.

In DNA form, the CDR3 reads TGTGCCTGGGACCGGGACCTCTCCTACAATGAGCAGTTCTTC. It translates to CAWDRDLSYNEQFF. The chain carries TRBV30 and TRBJ2-1, with D perhaps being TRBD1 or TRBD2 (5 bases each). The germline gives CDR1 GTSNPN, CDR2 SVGIG (reference sequence). The V gene lost 5 bases and the J gene lost 0 bases, with 11 bases spanning the gap. The CDR3 contains 14 residues.

The chain combines TRBV7-8 with TRBJ1-5, with 9 bases identical to TRBD1. The length of the CDR3 is 18 residues. J lost 1 base, V lost 6 bases, and 13 bases had no gene match. Germline V gene sequence: CDR1 SGHVS, CDR2 FQNEAQ. The CDR3, as DNA: TGTGCCAGCAGTTCCGGGACAGGGCGTTTGGGGAGCAATCAGCCCCAGCATTTT. Protein: CASSSGTGRLGSNQPQHF.

V gene TRBV18 combines with J gene TRBJ1-6; D is undetermined. This CDR3 spans 15 amino acids. Per the germline V gene, CDR1 is KGHSH and CDR2 is LQKENI. The germline V and J ends were trimmed by 0 bases and 8 bases, with 11 bases remaining between them. Here the CDR3 reads CASSPPAGRDSPLHF. As DNA, the CDR3 is TGTGCCAGCTCACCACCGGCGGGTCGAGATTCACCCCTCCACTTT.

As for this clone: The sample contains more than one DNA sequence encoding this CDR3. This chain uses TRBV30 with TRBJ1-5, with D uncertain. Trimming left V 2 bases short and J 1 base short, with 6 bases between. The CDR3 runs to 13 residues. The V gene's germline CDR1 is GTSNPN and CDR2 SVGIG (reference sequence). The CDR3 spells CAWSRDSNQPQHF. Here the CDR3 DNA reads TGTGCCTGGAGTCGCGACAGCAATCAGCCCCAGCATTTT.

J is TRBJ1-2 and V is TRBV30; D not certain. The germline V gene has CDR1 GTSNPN and CDR2 SVGIG (reference sequence). The CDR3 covers 15 residues. Deletions cut 0 bases from V and 6 bases from J, with 17 bases between. This chain's CDR3 is CAWSVLQRSSNGYTF. The DNA of the CDR3 is TGTGCCTGGAGTGTACTACAGAGAAGCTCGAATGGCTACACCTTC.

V is TRBV6-5 and J is TRBJ2-7, with TRBD2 matching over 9 bases. This CDR3 has 15 amino acids. The V and J ends lost 2 bases and 7 bases, in that order; junction bases with no gene match: 9. In germline, CDR1 is MNHEY, CDR2 SVGAGI. CDR3 DNA sequence: TGTGCCAGCAGTTACGATTTAGCGGGAGTCCGGGAGCAGTACTTC. It is translated as CASSYDLAGVREQYF.

The chain links TRBV6-5 to TRBJ1-3, with a possible D match to TRBD1 (5 bases). Trimming left V 3 bases short and J 0 bases short, with 9 bases between. The CDR3 is 15 residues long. Germline lookup yields CDR1 MNHEY and CDR2 SVGAGI. The CDR3 region has the DNA TGTGCCAGCAGTTATCGACAGATCTCTGGAAACACCATATATTTT. Translated: CASSYRQISGNTIYF.

The gene calls are TRBV4-1 and TRBJ1-2, with 7 bases that match TRBD1. The CDR3 covers 15 residues. J lost 5 bases, V lost 4 bases, and 10 bases had no gene match. Per germline, CDR1 MGHRA and CDR2 YSYEKL. The CDR3 bases are TGCGCCAGCAGCCCACATGCGACAGGGCCTTATGGCTACACCTTC. Translated, it gives CASSPHATGPYGYTF.

This clone was observed a single time. This chain links TRBV12-5 with TRBJ2-1; weak D call: TRBD2 (5 bases). Trimming pared 6 bases from V and 8 bases from J, leaving 11 bases between. The CDR3 is 12 residues long. Germline CDR1 and CDR2: LGHNT and FRNRAP. CDR3 in DNA: TGTGCTAGTGGCGAGGGATACGATGAGCAGTTCTTC. Amino acids: CASGEGYDEQFF.

There are a few counts of this clone. CDR3 protein: CASSLGKANYGYTF. CDR3 DNA sequence: TGTGCCAGCAGCTTAGGGAAAGCTAACTATGGCTACACCTTC. The rearrangement joins TRBV7-2 to TRBJ1-2, with D unresolved. This CDR3 has 14 residues. With 1 base removed from V and 0 bases from J, the gap between germline ends came to 6 bases. In germline, CDR1 is SGHTA, CDR2 FQGNSA.

A word on this clone: One junction end disagrees with the germline gene, perhaps due to a read error. The V gene is TRBV6-5, the J gene TRBJ1-3, with a weak D call TRBD1 (5 bases). This CDR3 contains 16 residues. Looked up from germline, CDR1 is MNHEY and CDR2 is SVGAGI. CDR3 bases: TGTGCCAGCAGTTACTCAGGCAGGGCCCTCGGAAGCACCATATATTTT. It yields the protein CASSYSGRALGSTIYF.

The chain carries TRBV6-6 and TRBJ1-5; TRBD1 matches 9 bases. The CDR3 is 15 amino acids. From germline, CDR1 is MNHNY and CDR2 SVGAGI (reference sequence). J lost 4 bases, V lost 5 bases, and 6 bases had no gene match. The CDR3 DNA sequence: TGTGCCAGCAGTCCCGGACAGGGGCAAAATCAGCCCCAGCATTTT. Translated: CASSPGQGQNQPQHF.

CDR3 amino acids: CASIQDRATNEKLFF. The CDR3 coding sequence is TGTGCCAGCATCCAAGACAGGGCAACTAATGAAAAACTGTTTTTT. This chain links TRBV7-9 with TRBJ1-4; 7 bases agree with TRBD1. This CDR3 contains 15 residues. From germline, CDR1 is SEHNR and CDR2 FQNEAQ (reference sequence). V was clipped by 7 bases and J by 0 bases; unmatched bases: 5. The whole variable domain, remainder taken from reference TRBV7-9 and TRBJ1-4, is DTGVSQNPRHKITKRGQNVTFRCDPISEHNRLYWYRQTLGQGPEFLTYFQNEAQLEKSRLLSDRFSAERPKGSFSTLEIQRTEQGDSAMYLCASIQDRATNEKLFFGSGTQLSVL.

The rearrangement uses TRBV3-1 (or the pseudogene TRBV3-2) and TRBJ1-1, with D hard to call. CDR1 and CDR2 (germline): LGHDT, YNNKEL (reference sequence). V was trimmed by 0 bases and J by 1 base, leaving 6 bases between them. The CDR3 covers 14 residues. CDR3: CASSQDYRNTEAFF. CDR3 DNA sequence: TGTGCCAGCAGCCAAGATTACAGGAACACTGAAGCTTTCTTT.

There are a few counts of this clone. The chain uses TRBV10-3 and TRBJ1-2; 8 nucleotides line up with TRBD1. J was trimmed by 7 bases and V by 2 bases; bases with no gene match: 6. Germline CDR1 is ENHRY and CDR2 is SYGVKD. CDR3 length: 14 amino acids. In nucleotides, the CDR3 is TGTGCCATCAGTGAGGTCCAGGGGGCCGGTGGCTACACCTTC. Amino acid sequence: CAISEVQGAGGYTF.